These T cell receptor beta chains were read from a single sample in a study of shared clonotypes between healthy human individuals. The protocol was immunoSEQ multiplex PCR, while the TCRdb copy is restricted to in-frame clones and leaves out a portion. The sample shows about 1 million clones, about 77% of them seen only once. The specimen was memory CD4+ T cells sorted from blood. The receptors here all came from a man aged 18 to 29 in good health. CDR3s include the opening cysteine and the closing phenylalanine or tryptophan. The order of the fields is clone size, J gene, V gene, D gene, CDR3 DNA, CDR3 protein. The D gene is left open where the match is weak. Some rows mark clone size as missing; the rest say once, few, many or name a class of expanded clone.

>.|TRBJ2-7|TRBV6-6|TRBD2
TGTGCCAGCAGTTATCGCGGGAGTAGTTACGAGCAGTACTTC
CASSYRGSSYEQYF
>.|TRBJ1-3|TRBV5-6|.
TGTGCCAGCAGCTTGGCACGAGGCACTGGAAACACCATATATTTT
CASSLARGTGNTIYF
>few|TRBJ2-7|TRBV5-1|TRBD1
TGCGCCAGCGGGACAGAATCCTACGAGCAGTACTTC
CASGTESYEQYF
>.|TRBJ2-5|TRBV5-4|TRBD2
TGTGCCAGCAGCTTCCGACTAGCGGGGAACCTCCAAGAGACCCAGTACTTC
CASSFRLAGNLQETQYF
>.|TRBJ2-1|TRBV2|.
TGTGCCAGCAGTGAAGTCACCACCAATGAGCAGTTCTTC
CASSEVTTNEQFF
>.|TRBJ2-2|TRBV7-3|TRBD1
TGTGCCAGCAGCTTAATAGGGGGCGACGCGAACACCGGGGAGCTGTTTTTT
CASSLIGGDANTGELFF
>.|TRBJ1-5|TRBV27|.
TGTGCCAGCAGTTTCAGCAGGGCTAATCAGCCCCAGCATTTT
CASSFSRANQPQHF
>.|TRBJ2-5|TRBV7-2|TRBD2
TGTGCCAGCAGCCCCCGGGGGGGAGAGACCCAGTACTTC
CASSPRGGETQYF
>.|TRBJ2-7|TRBV6-5|TRBD1
TGTGCCAGCAGTGCGACAGGGAAAACCTACGAGCAGTACTTC
CASSATGKTYEQYF
>.|TRBJ1-5|TRBV9|TRBD1
TGTGCCAGCAGCCCACAGGGGGCTGAAGGTCAGCCCCAGCATTTT
CASSPQGAEGQPQHF
>.|TRBJ2-7|TRBV5-1|.
TGCGCCAGCAGCTTGTTAGTTGGGGGCCGCGGGGGCGAGCAGTACTTC
CASSLLVGGRGGEQYF
>.|TRBJ1-2|TRBV28|TRBD1
TGTGCCAGCGGGACAGGGGGTATTAAGGATGGCTACACCTTC
CASGTGGIKDGYTF
>.|TRBJ2-1|TRBV27|.
TGTGCCAGCAGTCCTATTGACAGGCCAAATGAGCAGTTCTTC
CASSPIDRPNEQFF
>.|TRBJ1-2|TRBV19|.
TGTGCCAGTAGTACTACTCGACAGAGTAACTATGGCTACACCTTC
CASSTTRQSNYGYTF
>.|TRBJ2-5|TRBV30|TRBD1
TGTGCCTGGAGTGGGGGGACAGTATTACGGGTGGAGCAGTACTTC
CAWSGGTVLRVEQYF
>.|TRBJ2-7|TRBV13|.
TGTGCCAGCAGCTACCGATCGGGTGGGAGAAACTCCTACGAGCAGTACTTC
CASSYRSGGRNSYEQYF
>.|TRBJ2-7|TRBV6-6|.
TGTGCCAGCAGTTACTCGCGCGAGCAGTACTTC
CASSYSREQYF
>.|TRBJ2-4|TRBV7-2|.
TGTGCCAGCAGCACCCGGGAGAAAAACATTCAGTACTTC
CASSTREKNIQYF
>.|TRBJ1-4|TRBV6-5|.
TGTGCCAGCAGTTACGGGGGATTCGATGAAAAACTGTTTTTT
CASSYGGFDEKLFF
>.|TRBJ1-2|TRBV12-5|TRBD1
TGTGCTAGTGGTTTGGTACGAGGGACAGGCCTCGCGGGTGGCTACACCTTC
CASGLVRGTGLAGGYTF
>few|TRBJ1-1|TRBV18|.
TGTGCCAGCTCACCGGCCAGCTCGACGACTGAAGCTTTCTTT
CASSPASSTTEAFF